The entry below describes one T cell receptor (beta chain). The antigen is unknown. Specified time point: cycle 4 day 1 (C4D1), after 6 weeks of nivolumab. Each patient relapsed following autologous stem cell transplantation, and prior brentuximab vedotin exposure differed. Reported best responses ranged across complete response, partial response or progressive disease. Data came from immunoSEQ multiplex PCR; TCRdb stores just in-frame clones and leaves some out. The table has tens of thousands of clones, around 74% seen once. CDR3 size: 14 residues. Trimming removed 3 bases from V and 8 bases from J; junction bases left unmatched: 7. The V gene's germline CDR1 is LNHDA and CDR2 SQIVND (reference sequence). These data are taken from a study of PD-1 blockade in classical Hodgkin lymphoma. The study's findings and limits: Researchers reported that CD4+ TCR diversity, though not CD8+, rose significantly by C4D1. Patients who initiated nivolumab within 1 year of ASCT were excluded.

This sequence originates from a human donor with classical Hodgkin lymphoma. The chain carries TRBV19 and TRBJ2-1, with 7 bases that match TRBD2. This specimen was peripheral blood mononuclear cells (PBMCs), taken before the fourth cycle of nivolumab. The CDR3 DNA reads TGTGCCAGTAGTATCCGACTAGCTCTCGATGAGCAGTTCTTC. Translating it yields CASSIRLALDEQFF.